One and the same sample provided the 7 T cell receptor beta chains below, sequenced in a study of CD8+CD57+ T cells in acquired aplastic anemia. For sequencing, patients were chosen who had shown expansion of CD8+CD57+ cells by flow cytometry. Investigators profiled TCR beta VDJ and CDR3 from genomic DNA template. From the reads, TCRdb called clonotypes with MiXCR, one entry per CDR3 protein. The data contain 260,000 or so distinct CDR3 sequences, approximately 45% of them singletons. Source material: sorted CD4+, CD8+, or CD8+CD57+ T cells (not recorded which) from PBMCs. All receptors derive from a human donor with aplastic anemia.

About this clonotype: At one end the junction does not follow the germline gene, possibly because of a read error. This chain uses TRBV28 with TRBJ2-1; 7 positions match TRBD1. CDR3 size: 14 residues. Germline values: CDR1 MDHEN, CDR2 SYDVKM. The CDR3 DNA follows: TGTGCCAGCCGTTTATCAGGGGGATACAATGAGCAGTTCTTC. The encoded protein is CASRLSGGYNEQFF.

V is TRBV15 and J is TRBJ2-7; 9 nucleotides match TRBD1. J gave up 3 bases and V 1 base, and 4 bases lay outside the gene matches. CDR3 length: 15 amino acids. Germline lookup yields CDR1 LNHNV and CDR2 YYDKDF (reference sequence). The CDR3 nucleotides are TGTGCCACCAGCAGAGGGACAGGGGAACTCTACGAGCAGTACTTC. Its protein is CATSRGTGELYEQYF.

This clonotype showed up just a few times. V usage is TRBV3-1 and J usage is TRBJ1-2; D call uncertain. The CDR3 spans 13 residues. The germline CDR1 and CDR2 sequences are LGHDT and YNNKEL (reference sequence). V lost 2 bases and J lost 5, with 9 bases in between. CDR3 nucleotides: TGTGCCAGCAGCCAAAACGGGGAGTATGGCTACACCTTC. It is translated as CASSQNGEYGYTF.

In this sample, this clonotype turned up many times. This chain connects TRBV5-1 to TRBJ2-3; possible D gene TRBD1, 6 bases. CDR1 is SGHRS and CDR2 is YFSETQ in the germline V gene. Trimming left V 4 bases short and J 3 bases short, with 9 bases between. This CDR3 is 13 amino acids long. As DNA, the CDR3 is TGCGCCAGCAGCCCCACAGGGACAGATACGCAGTATTTT. This gives the protein CASSPTGTDTQYF.

V is TRBV9 and J is TRBJ1-1; a weak D match, TRBD1 (5 bases). V lost 0 bases to trimming and J lost 0 bases, with 12 bases between them. Per germline, CDR1 SGDLS and CDR2 YYNGEE. This CDR3 comprises 16 residues. CDR3 sequence reads: CASSVGRDDMNTEAFF. The CDR3, as DNA: TGTGCCAGCAGCGTAGGCCGGGACGACATGAACACTGAAGCTTTCTTT.

This clonotype has only one observation. This may stem from a read error, because a much larger clone lies one nucleotide away. DNA for the CDR3: TGCGCCACCTTCGTACCCCCAGGGGTTATCGACAATTCACCCCTCCACTTT. Amino acids: CATFVPPGVIDNSPLHF. This chain links TRBV10-1 with TRBJ1-6; perhaps TRBD1 as D (6 bases). The CDR3 totals 17 residues. Germline V gives CDR1 WNHNN, CDR2 SYGVQD (reference sequence). Trimming stripped 10 bases from V and 7 bases from J, with 26 bases between.

V and J are TRBV7-2 and TRBJ2-7; D gene unclear. The CDR3 runs to 12 residues. Deletions cut 4 bases from V and 6 bases from J, with 10 bases between. Germline V gene sequence: CDR1 SGHTA, CDR2 FQGNSA. The CDR3 DNA follows: TGTGCCAGCAGCTCAACCCCAGGCGAGCAGTACTTC. Its protein product is CASSSTPGEQYF.